This TCR beta chain was recovered during a study of T-cell memory formation after mild COVID-19. This clonotype occurred a few times. Its specificity is unknown. Constant-segment primers were used for 5'RACE, and the resulting TCR alpha and TCR beta cDNA libraries carried sample barcodes and UMIs. TCRdb fed the 5' RACE reads into MiXCR, producing one record per CDR3 protein. The sample contains approximately 100,000 distinct CDR3 sequences, 20% to 25% of which appear only once. Study conclusions and caveats: Prior to infection, memory already included some responding clones, suggesting cross-reactive memory joined. Contracting CD4+ clones were located mainly in CM and EM, and CD8+ clones in EMRA.

The specimen sequenced was PBMCs or a T cell subset sorted from them (not recorded which). The sequence was obtained from a man in his late teens or twenties who had mild COVID-19 (a few samples of this study predate the infection). Cell type and time point are not known.

CDR3 in amino acids: CASSHIGGDSTDTQYF. As DNA, the CDR3 is TGTGCCAGCAGCCACATCGGGGGGGATAGCACAGATACGCAGTATTTT. The chain combines TRBV3-1 with TRBJ2-3; TRBD2 matches 8 bases. The ends lost 3 bases at V and 0 bases at J; junction bases unmatched: 5. The CDR3 sequence is 16 residues long. CDR1 and CDR2 from the germline V gene are LGHDT and YNNKEL (reference sequence).